The rows below give T cell receptor beta chains drawn from one sample of a study of blood T cells in healthy people across ages. One entry per CDR3 protein, called by TCRdb with MiXCR from the 5' RACE reads. The sample contains approximately 1,700,000 distinct CDR3 sequences, 30% to 40% of which appear only once. The sequencing input was blood. These receptors were taken from a human donor in good health. The CDR3 runs from the conserved cysteine through the conserved F or W. D genes are given only for firm matches. Some rows have no size entry. The others give once, few or many, or a class for an expanded clone.

V gene	clone size	D gene	J gene	CDR3 DNA	CDR3 protein
TRBV6-2/TRBV6-3	-	-	TRBJ1-6	TGTGCCAGCAGTTACTCTCAGGAAAGCTCCTATAATTCACCCCTCCACTTT	CASSYSQESSYNSPLHF
TRBV10-3	-	TRBD1	TRBJ2-2	TGTGCCATCAGTGAAGGGACAGTGACCGGGGAGCTGTTTTTT	CAISEGTVTGELFF
TRBV24-1	-	-	TRBJ2-5	TGTGCCACCAGTGATTGGCAGGGCGGGGAGACCCAGTACTTC	CATSDWQGGETQYF
TRBV7-2	few	-	TRBJ2-1	TGTGCCAGCAGCTTAGCACCGGACACCTACAATGAGCAGTTCTTC	CASSLAPDTYNEQFF
TRBV20-1	few	-	TRBJ2-7	TGCAGTGCTATGGACGGAGAGCCCTACGAGCAGTACTTC	CSAMDGEPYEQYF
TRBV20-1	-	-	TRBJ2-7	TGCAGTGCTCAAGATCTGGATGAGCAGTACTTC	CSAQDLDEQYF
TRBV7-9	-	-	TRBJ2-5	TGTGCCAGCAGCCCTGTAGGGAGAAGGTTCCAAGAGACCCAGTACTTC	CASSPVGRRFQETQYF
TRBV12-3/TRBV12-4	-	TRBD1	TRBJ1-1	TGTGCCAGCAGTTTCCCAGGGGGCGGCCGGAACACTGAAGCTTTCTTT	CASSFPGGGRNTEAFF
TRBV5-4	few	TRBD1	TRBJ1-1	TGTGCCAGCAGTTTTGGTGAGACAGGGGGCCCTGAAGCTTTCTTT	CASSFGETGGPEAFF
TRBV5-1	-	-	TRBJ2-3	TGCGCCAGCAGCCCCGACGGGACCCATTTCTACGACACAGATACGCAGTATTTT	CASSPDGTHFYDTDTQYF
TRBV15	few	TRBD1	TRBJ1-1	TGTGCCACCAGCCGAGGGGGCCTGGCTATGAACACTGAAGCTTTCTTT	CATSRGGLAMNTEAFF
TRBV20-1	few	TRBD1	TRBJ1-2	TGCAGTGCGGACCCGTTGACAGGGGTAACGGGAGGCTACACCTTC	CSADPLTGVTGGYTF
TRBV6-1	-	TRBD2	TRBJ2-3	TGTGCCAGCAGTCAGCGGGACGGACCACGGTTGTCCGATACGCAGTATTTT	CASSQRDGPRLSDTQYF
TRBV25-1	-	-	TRBJ1-2	TGTGCCAGCACCCCTTCGACAGATTATGGCTACACCTTC	CASTPSTDYGYTF
TRBV7-2	-	TRBD1	TRBJ1-2	TGTGCCAGCAGCTTAGTGGTTTTAGGGGGCGCGGACTATGGCTACACCTTC	CASSLVVLGGADYGYTF
TRBV5-5	few	-	TRBJ2-3	TGTGCCAGCAGAACCGGGCCCCACACAGATACGCAGTATTTT	CASRTGPHTDTQYF
TRBV20-1	few	-	TRBJ2-7	TGCAGTGCGAGAATGGGGGCGGGGGCCTCCTACGAGCAGTACTTC	CSARMGAGASYEQYF
TRBV7-9	few	TRBD1	TRBJ2-3	TGTGCCAGCAGCTCGACAGGGGCCTCATGGGATACGCAGTATTTT	CASSSTGASWDTQYF
TRBV20-1	few	-	TRBJ1-5	TGCAGTGTTTACGGGGAAATTAGCAATCAGCCCCAGCATTTT	CSVYGEISNQPQHF
TRBV2	-	-	TRBJ1-4	TGTGCCAGCAGTGAAGTCGGGGGGGCTGGGGAAAAACTGTTTTTT	CASSEVGGAGEKLFF
TRBV6-1	-	-	TRBJ1-5	TGTGCCAGCAGGGCCGGACAGCTTAGCAATCAGCCCCAGCATTTT	CASRAGQLSNQPQHF
TRBV7-8	-	-	TRBJ2-5	TGTGCCAGCAGCTTAGGACGAGAGGGGATGCAGTACTTC	CASSLGREGMQYF
TRBV6-5	few	TRBD1	TRBJ1-3	TGTGCCAGCAGGCCACAGGGGACCTCTGGAAACACCATATATTTT	CASRPQGTSGNTIYF
TRBV29-1	-	-	TRBJ1-1	TGCAGCGTTTTGTACAGGTCGAACACTGAAGCTTTCTTT	CSVLYRSNTEAFF
TRBV7-8	once	TRBD1	TRBJ1-5	TGTGCCAGCAGCCGACTCGACAGGGCGAATCAGCCCCAGCATTTT	CASSRLDRANQPQHF
TRBV3-1	-	TRBD1	TRBJ2-1	TGTGCCAGCAGCCAAGAACCAGGGGGAAAGCAGTTCTTC	CASSQEPGGKQFF
TRBV10-3	once	-	TRBJ1-3	TGTGCCATCAGTGAGGGCCAGGGAGAAGGAAACACCATATATTTT	CAISEGQGEGNTIYF
TRBV9	few	TRBD1	TRBJ2-1	TGTGCCAGCAGTATAATGGGACAGCTCTCCTACAATGAGCAGTTCTTC	CASSIMGQLSYNEQFF
TRBV6-1	-	-	TRBJ1-2	TGTGCCAGCAGTGAACCTACGGCAGATAACTATGGCTACACCTTC	CASSEPTADNYGYTF
TRBV19	-	TRBD1	TRBJ1-4	TGTGCCAGTAGTCGAGGGGGCCAACTGTTTTTT	CASSRGGQLFF
TRBV4-3	-	-	TRBJ1-1	TGCGCCAGCAGCCAGGGCCGAAACGCTGAAGCTTTCTTT	CASSQGRNAEAFF
TRBV5-1	few	TRBD2	TRBJ2-3	TGCGCCAGCAGCCCCGGAGCGGGGACGGGAAATACGCAGTATTTT	CASSPGAGTGNTQYF
TRBV12-3/TRBV12-4	few	-	TRBJ1-5	TGTGCCAGCGTCGTTAACCGAGATCAGCCCCAGCATTTT	CASVVNRDQPQHF
TRBV4-1	-	-	TRBJ1-5	TGCGCCAGCAGCCGCTATTTCAGTCATCAGCCCCAGCATTTT	CASSRYFSHQPQHF
TRBV6-5	-	TRBD1	TRBJ2-5	TGTGCCAGCAGTTACAGGGACAGGCTGGAGACCCAGTACTTC	CASSYRDRLETQYF
TRBV12-3/TRBV12-4	few	-	TRBJ2-3	TGTGCCACCACCAGGGCGGGCAGCGATACGCAGTATTTT	CATTRAGSDTQYF
TRBV7-2	few	TRBD1	TRBJ2-3	TGTGCCAGCAGCCCGGCAGGGGGCCCAGATACGCAGTATTTT	CASSPAGGPDTQYF
TRBV11-3	-	-	TRBJ1-1	TGTGCCAGCAGCTATTATGAGGGCAGGGGACGAGGCACTGAAGCTTTCTTT	CASSYYEGRGRGTEAFF
TRBV12-3/TRBV12-4	-	TRBD1	TRBJ1-4	TGTGCCAGCAGTCTGGCGGGACAGTCAGGTAAAAAACTGTTTTTT	CASSLAGQSGKKLFF
TRBV12-3/TRBV12-4	few	-	TRBJ1-2	TGTGCCAGCAGTTTATATCTGGATACCTACACCTTC	CASSLYLDTYTF
TRBV5-5	once	TRBD1	TRBJ2-1	TGTGCCAGCAGCAGCTCGGGACAGGGATACAATGAGCAGTTCTTC	CASSSSGQGYNEQFF
TRBV27	few	-	TRBJ2-4	TGTGCCAGCAGTTCCAATCGGGCGAGAGAGCAGTACTTC	CASSSNRAREQYF
TRBV6-1	-	-	TRBJ2-7	TGTGCCAGCAGTGAAGCCGGCCTATCCGGCGAGCAGTACTTC	CASSEAGLSGEQYF
TRBV20-1	-	TRBD1	TRBJ2-5	TGCAGTGCTAGGACGGGGACAGGGGGCAGGGAGACCCAGTACTTC	CSARTGTGGRETQYF
TRBV25-1	-	-	TRBJ1-2	TGTGCCAGCAGTGATGCGATCTATGGCTACACCTTC	CASSDAIYGYTF
TRBV20-1	-	-	TRBJ2-1	TGCAGTGCTACCGCCGGACAAGATGAGCAGTTCTTC	CSATAGQDEQFF
TRBV7-2	-	-	TRBJ2-1	TGTGCCAGCAGTAACCCTAGTGTTGAGCAGTTCTTC	CASSNPSVEQFF
TRBV6-5	-	-	TRBJ2-5	TGTGCCAGCAGCCACCCGGTTCAAGAGACCCAGTACTTC	CASSHPVQETQYF
TRBV12-3/TRBV12-4	-	TRBD1	TRBJ2-7	TGTGCCAGCAGTTTGCACCGGGACAGGGGGTCCTACGAGCAGTACTTC	CASSLHRDRGSYEQYF
TRBV20-1	-	-	TRBJ1-2	TGCAGTGCTACTGAAGGGGCGGGTAGTAAGGGCTACACCTTC	CSATEGAGSKGYTF
TRBV29-1	-	-	TRBJ1-2	TGCAGCGTTGAAGAGGGAGTCTCTAACTATGGCTACACCTTC	CSVEEGVSNYGYTF
TRBV29-1	-	-	TRBJ1-1	TGCAGCGTTGGCATGGGAAACACTGAAGCTTTCTTT	CSVGMGNTEAFF
TRBV6-1	-	-	TRBJ2-1	TGTGCCAGCAGTTTAGAGGCAGTAGATTACAATGAGCAGTTCTTC	CASSLEAVDYNEQFF